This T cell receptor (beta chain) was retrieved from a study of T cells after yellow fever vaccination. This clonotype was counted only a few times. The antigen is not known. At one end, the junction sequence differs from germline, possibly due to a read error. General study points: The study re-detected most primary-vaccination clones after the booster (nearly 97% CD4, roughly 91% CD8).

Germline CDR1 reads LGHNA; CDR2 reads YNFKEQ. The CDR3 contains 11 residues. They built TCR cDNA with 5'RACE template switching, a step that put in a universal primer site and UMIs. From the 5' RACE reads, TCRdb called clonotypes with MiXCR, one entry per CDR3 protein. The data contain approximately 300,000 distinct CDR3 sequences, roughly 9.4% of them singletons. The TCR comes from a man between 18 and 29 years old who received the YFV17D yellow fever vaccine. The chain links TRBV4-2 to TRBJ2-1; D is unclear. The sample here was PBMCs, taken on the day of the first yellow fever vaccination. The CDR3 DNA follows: TGTGCCAGCAGCCATACCGGCGTCAAGATCTTC. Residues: CASSHTGVKIF.